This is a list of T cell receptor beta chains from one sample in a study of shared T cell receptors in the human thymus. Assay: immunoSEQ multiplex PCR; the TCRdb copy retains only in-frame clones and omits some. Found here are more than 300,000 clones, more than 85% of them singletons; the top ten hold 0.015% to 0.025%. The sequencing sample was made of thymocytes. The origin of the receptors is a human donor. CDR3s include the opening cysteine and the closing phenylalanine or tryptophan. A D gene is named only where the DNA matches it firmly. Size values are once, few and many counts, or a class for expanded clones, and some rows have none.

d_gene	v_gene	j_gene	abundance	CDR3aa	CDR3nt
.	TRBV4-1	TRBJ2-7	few	CASSQEGGTTQLPISYEQYF	TGCGCCAGCAGCCAAGAAGGGGGAACAACACAGCTCCCCATCTCCTACGAGCAGTACTTC
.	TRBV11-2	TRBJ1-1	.	CASTLGRVLNTEAFF	TGTGCCAGCACCCTCGGAAGGGTCCTGAACACTGAAGCTTTCTTT
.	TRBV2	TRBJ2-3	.	CASSDSGGVTDTQYF	TGTGCCAGCAGTGACTCAGGGGGGGTAACAGATACGCAGTATTTT
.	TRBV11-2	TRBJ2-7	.	CASSLVNRALDYEQYF	TGTGCCAGCAGCTTAGTTAACCGAGCCTTAGACTACGAGCAGTACTTC
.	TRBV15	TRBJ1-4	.	CATSRDRETNEKLFF	TGTGCCACCAGCAGAGATCGGGAGACTAATGAAAAACTGTTTTTT
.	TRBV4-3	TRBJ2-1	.	CASSRGGRSSYNEQFF	TGCGCCAGCAGCCGCGGGGGCAGGAGCTCCTACAATGAGCAGTTCTTC
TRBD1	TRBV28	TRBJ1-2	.	CASTRQGDNYGYTF	TGTGCCAGCACCAGACAGGGGGATAACTATGGCTACACCTTC
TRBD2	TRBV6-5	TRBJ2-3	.	CASSYGGAGASDTQYF	TGTGCCAGCAGTTACGGTGGAGCGGGAGCGTCAGATACGCAGTATTTT
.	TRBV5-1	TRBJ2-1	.	CASSLSYAGSNEQFF	TGCGCCAGCAGCTTGTCCTATGCCGGGAGCAATGAGCAGTTCTTC
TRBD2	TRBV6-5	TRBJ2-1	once	CASSQGLADYNEQFF	TGTGCCAGCAGCCAAGGACTAGCGGACTACAATGAGCAGTTCTTC
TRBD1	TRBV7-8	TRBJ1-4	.	CASSIRDRGEKLFF	TGTGCCAGCAGCATTAGGGACAGGGGAGAAAAACTGTTTTTT
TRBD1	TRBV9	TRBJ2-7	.	CASSGRGGGQDYEQYF	TGTGCCAGCAGCGGGCGTGGTGGGGGACAGGACTACGAGCAGTACTTC
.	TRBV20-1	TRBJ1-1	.	CSARDRALAFF	TGCAGTGCTAGAGATAGGGCTTTAGCTTTCTTT
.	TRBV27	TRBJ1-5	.	CASSSARDGYAGNQPQHF	TGTGCCAGCAGTTCAGCCCGGGACGGATATGCGGGCAATCAGCCCCAGCATTTT
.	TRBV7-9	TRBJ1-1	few	CASSLRPGTEAFF	TGTGCCAGCAGCTTACGACCGGGCACTGAAGCTTTCTTT
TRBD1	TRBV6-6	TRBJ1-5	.	CASSYSNRGPNQPQHF	TGTGCCAGCAGTTACTCGAACAGGGGACCTAATCAGCCCCAGCATTTT
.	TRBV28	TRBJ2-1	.	CASSSQSLAITKNEQFF	TGTGCCAGCAGTTCTCAATCTCTAGCGATTACAAAAAATGAGCAGTTCTTC
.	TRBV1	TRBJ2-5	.	CTSSRVFSGRLQETQYF	TGCACCAGCAGCCGGGTCTTTAGCGGGAGGCTCCAAGAGACCCAGTACTTC
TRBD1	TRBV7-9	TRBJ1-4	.	CASSFRQGYEKLFF	TGTGCCAGCAGCTTCCGACAGGGTTATGAAAAACTGTTTTTT
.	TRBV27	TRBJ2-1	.	CASSTTRSGGEQFF	TGTGCCAGCAGCACGACTAGGTCAGGCGGTGAGCAGTTCTTC
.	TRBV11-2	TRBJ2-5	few	CASSFLPMAAGETQYF	TGTGCCAGCAGCTTTCTGCCGATGGCGGCGGGAGAGACCCAGTACTTC
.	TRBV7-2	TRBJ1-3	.	CASSLPPGRNTIYF	TGTGCCAGCAGCTTACCCCCTGGTAGAAACACCATATATTTT
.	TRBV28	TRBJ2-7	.	CASSLESGDLTYEQYF	TGTGCCAGCAGTTTAGAATCGGGGGACTTAACCTACGAGCAGTACTTC
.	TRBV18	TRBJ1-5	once	CASSPEGNQPQHF	TGTGCCAGCTCACCAGAAGGCAATCAGCCCCAGCATTTT
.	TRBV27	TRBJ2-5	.	CASGRRTQYF	TGTGCCAGCGGCCGCCGGACCCAGTACTTC